This entry features one TCR beta chain sequence. The specificity of this receptor is unknown. Nothing much larger sits one base from this clone, and base qualities are not available. The data were taken from a study of blood T cell repertoires in COVID-19 (dated by TCRdb to 2018 to 2021). In terms of the full investigation: Samples from collaborators originated in the United States, Italy and Spain and spanned both the acute and convalescent phases of COVID-19. Subjects who had been exposed to COVID-19, were actively infected with it, or had recovered from it provided the deeply sampled blood TCRbeta repertoires that made up the dataset. The material from the prospective study consisted of cDNA or gDNA derived from T cells, B-cell-depleted T cells, or PBMCs. Samples came from the ongoing ImmuneRACE study (first 160 participants) plus 1,254 subjects from 6 global collaborators. Nearly every sample came with metadata listing a de-identified subject ID, COVID-19 status, age in years and sex. A freely available public database, intended as a resource for researchers studying the immune response to SARS-CoV-2, is where the repertoires were released. Where available, HLA class I and class II types were taken from metadata supplied by the sample provider and were not determined by assay-based typing.

TCRbeta CDR3 regions were amplified from genomic DNA using the immunoSEQ Assay, a bias-controlled multiplex PCR. On the authors' methods: The number of nucleated cells in each sample was estimated by amplification of reference gene primers within the assay. Sequence reads were collapsed and filtered to measure the absolute abundance of every unique TCRbeta CDR3 rearrangement. Productive Simpson clonality was computed per sample as the square root of Simpson's diversity index over productive rearrangements. This is the immuneACCESS table as TCRdb keeps it, with only in-frame sequences that have V and J called. A part of the clones is gone; compared with another copy, unresolved V genes explain less than half, and the rest is unexplained. That table is the source of V, J and clone size, and D and trimming were worked out from the DNA. This sample lists under 100,000 clones; around 80% were detected once. About 10% of the sample is taken by the ten largest.

Each collaborating institution followed its own protocols to collect whole blood in K2EDTA tubes. For TCRbeta analysis, collaborators shipped samples in one of three forms: frozen whole blood, isolated PBMCs, or DNA extracted from either of those sample types. The CDR3 holds 14 amino acids from the cysteine to the phenylalanine. The sequence is cut down to CDR3 DNA, 42 bases in frame from base 1. From a lookup of the germline V gene (reference sequence), CDR1 and CDR2 are LGHDT and YNNKEL. V is pared back by 8 bases and J by 0 bases, with 13 bases lying between the germline termini. Overall study outcomes, separate from this receptor: Clinical and demographic metadata were provided uncurated, with the amount varying by source and participant.

The chain joins TRBV3-1 (or the pseudogene TRBV3-2) to TRBJ1-2, with no D gene named confidently. This clonotype was sampled from a man between 60 and 70 years old with acute or convalescent COVID-19. The sample was peripheral blood. Read as DNA, the sequence is TGTGCCAGCCGCGCGGGAGAAACTAACTATGGCTACACCTTC. It codes for CASRAGETNYGYTF.